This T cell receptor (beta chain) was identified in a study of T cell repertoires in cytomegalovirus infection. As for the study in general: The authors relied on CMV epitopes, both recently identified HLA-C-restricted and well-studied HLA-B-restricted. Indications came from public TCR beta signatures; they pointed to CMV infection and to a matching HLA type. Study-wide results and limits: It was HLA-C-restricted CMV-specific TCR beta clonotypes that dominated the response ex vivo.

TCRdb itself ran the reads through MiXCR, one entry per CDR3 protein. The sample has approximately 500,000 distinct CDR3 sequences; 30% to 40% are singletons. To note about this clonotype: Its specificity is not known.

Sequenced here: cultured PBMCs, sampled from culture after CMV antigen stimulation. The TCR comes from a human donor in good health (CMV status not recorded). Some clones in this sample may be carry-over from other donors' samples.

This chain's CDR3 is CASSQDGDLAGPYEQYF. Written as DNA, the CDR3 is TGCGCCAGCAGCCAAGATGGCGACCTAGCGGGTCCCTACGAGCAGTACTTC. The rearrangement uses TRBV4-1 and TRBJ2-7, with TRBD2 identical over 8 bases. Per germline, CDR1 MGHRA and CDR2 YSYEKL. Trimming removed 0 bases from V and 2 bases from J; junction bases left unmatched: 9. The CDR3 extends over 17 amino acids.